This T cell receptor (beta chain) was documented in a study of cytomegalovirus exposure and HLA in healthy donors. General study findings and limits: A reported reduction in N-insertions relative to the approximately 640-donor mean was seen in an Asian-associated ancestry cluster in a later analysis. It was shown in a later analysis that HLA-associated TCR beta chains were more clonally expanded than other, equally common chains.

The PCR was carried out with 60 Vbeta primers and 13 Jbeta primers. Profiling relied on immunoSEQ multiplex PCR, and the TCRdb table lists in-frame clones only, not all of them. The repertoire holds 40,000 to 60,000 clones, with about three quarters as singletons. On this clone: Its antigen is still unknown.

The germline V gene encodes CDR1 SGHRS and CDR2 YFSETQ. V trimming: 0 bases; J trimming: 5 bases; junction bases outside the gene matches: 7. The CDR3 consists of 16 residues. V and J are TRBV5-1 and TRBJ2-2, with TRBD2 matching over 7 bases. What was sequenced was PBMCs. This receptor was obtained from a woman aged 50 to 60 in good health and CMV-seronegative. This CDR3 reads CASSLEGGSGTGELFF. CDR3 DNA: TGCGCCAGCAGCTTGGAGGGCGGGAGTGGTACCGGGGAGCTGTTTTTT.